This T cell receptor beta chain originates from a study of blood T cell repertoires in COVID-19. Across the whole study: COVID-19 samples collected from the United States, Italy and Spain covered acute and convalescent phases. The cDNA or gDNA used as material had been derived from T cells, B-cell-depleted T cells, or PBMCs.

Per the study methods: By means of reference gene primer amplification, nucleated cell counts were estimated. Generated by immunoSEQ multiplex PCR, the TCRdb table keeps only in-frame clones and is missing some. V and J calls and clone size follow that table, whereas D and trimming were derived from the DNA. The data show roughly 230,000 clones, about 83% seen once. V dropped 5 bases and J dropped 3; count of bases not matched to a gene: 10. The germline V gene has CDR1 SEHNR and CDR2 FQNEAQ (reference sequence). This CDR3 region has 15 residues. The sequencing sample was made of peripheral blood. This rearrangement joins TRBV7-9 to TRBJ2-7, with TRBD1 matching 7 bases. The TCR originated in a man in his fifties or sixties with acute or convalescent COVID-19. Here the CDR3 reads CASSEGSTGLYEQYF. CDR3 coding DNA: TGTGCCAGCAGCGAGGGATCGACAGGGCTCTACGAGCAGTACTTC.